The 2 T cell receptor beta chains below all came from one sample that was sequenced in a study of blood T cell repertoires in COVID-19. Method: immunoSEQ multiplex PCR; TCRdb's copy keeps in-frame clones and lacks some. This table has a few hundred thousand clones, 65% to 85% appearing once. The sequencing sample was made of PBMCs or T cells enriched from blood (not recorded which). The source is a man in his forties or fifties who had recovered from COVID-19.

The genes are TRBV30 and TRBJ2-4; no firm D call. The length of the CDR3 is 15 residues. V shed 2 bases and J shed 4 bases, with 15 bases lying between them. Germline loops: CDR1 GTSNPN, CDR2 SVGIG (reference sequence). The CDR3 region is CAWSFATPWKNIQYF. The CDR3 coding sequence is TGTGCCTGGAGTTTCGCCACACCGTGGAAAAACATTCAGTACTTC.

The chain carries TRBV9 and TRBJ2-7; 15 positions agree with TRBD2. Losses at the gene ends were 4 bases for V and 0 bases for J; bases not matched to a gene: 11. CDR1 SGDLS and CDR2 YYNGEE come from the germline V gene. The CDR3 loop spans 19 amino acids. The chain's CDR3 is CASSPPGTSGGPSSYEQYF. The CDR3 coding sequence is TGTGCCAGCAGCCCCCCCGGGACTAGCGGGGGGCCCAGCTCCTACGAGCAGTACTTC.